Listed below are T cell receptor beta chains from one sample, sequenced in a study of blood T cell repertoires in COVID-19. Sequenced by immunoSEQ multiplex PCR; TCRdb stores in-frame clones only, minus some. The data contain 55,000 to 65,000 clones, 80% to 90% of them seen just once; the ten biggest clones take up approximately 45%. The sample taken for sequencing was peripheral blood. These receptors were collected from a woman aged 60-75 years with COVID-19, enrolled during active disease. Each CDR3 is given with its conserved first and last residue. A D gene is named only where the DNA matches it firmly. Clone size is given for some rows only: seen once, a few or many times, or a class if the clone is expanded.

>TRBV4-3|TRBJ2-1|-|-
CASSPSGNEQFF
TGCGCCAGCAGCCCCAGTGGCAATGAGCAGTTCTTC
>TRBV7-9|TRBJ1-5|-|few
CASSLGPGKNQPQHF
TGTGCCAGCAGCTTAGGTCCGGGAAAGAATCAGCCCCAGCATTTT
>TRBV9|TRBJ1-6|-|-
CASSARQAPGSPLHF
TGTGCCAGCAGCGCCAGACAGGCCCCCGGTTCACCCCTCCACTTT
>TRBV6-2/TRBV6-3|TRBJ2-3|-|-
CASSYSIGATDTQYF
TGTGCCAGCAGTTACTCGATAGGGGCCACAGATACGCAGTATTTT
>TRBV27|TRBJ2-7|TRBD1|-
CASSSTTGGPIYEQYF
TGTGCCAGCAGTTCGACGACAGGGGGCCCTATCTACGAGCAGTACTTC
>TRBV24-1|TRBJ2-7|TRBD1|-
CATSRGQGANEQYF
TGTGCCACCAGTCGGGGGCAGGGGGCCAACGAGCAGTACTTC
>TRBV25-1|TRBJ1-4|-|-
CASRRQVNEKLFF
TGTGCCAGCAGAAGACAGGTGAATGAAAAACTGTTTTTT
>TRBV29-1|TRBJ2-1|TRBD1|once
CSVDRGTTTEQFF
TGCAGCGTCGACAGGGGAACGACTACAGAGCAGTTCTTC
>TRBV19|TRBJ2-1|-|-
CASRPFGLNLYNEQFF
TGTGCCAGTAGACCATTTGGGCTTAACCTCTACAATGAGCAGTTCTTC
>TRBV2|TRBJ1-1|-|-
CASRTASTEAFF
TGTGCCAGCAGGACTGCCTCCACTGAAGCTTTCTTT